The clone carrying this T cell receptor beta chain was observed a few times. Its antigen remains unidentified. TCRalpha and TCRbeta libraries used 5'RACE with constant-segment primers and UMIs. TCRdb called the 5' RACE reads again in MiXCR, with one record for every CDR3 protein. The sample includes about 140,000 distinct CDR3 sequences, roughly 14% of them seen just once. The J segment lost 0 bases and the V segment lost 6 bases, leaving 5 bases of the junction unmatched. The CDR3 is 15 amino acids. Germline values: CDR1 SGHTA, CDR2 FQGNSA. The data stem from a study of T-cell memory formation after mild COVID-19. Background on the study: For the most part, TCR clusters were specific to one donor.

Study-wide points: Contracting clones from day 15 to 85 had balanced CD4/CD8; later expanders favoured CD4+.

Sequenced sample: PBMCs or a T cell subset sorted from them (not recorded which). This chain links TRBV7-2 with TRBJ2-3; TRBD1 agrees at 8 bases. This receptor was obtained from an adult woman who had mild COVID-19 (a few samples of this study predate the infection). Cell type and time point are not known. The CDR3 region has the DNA TGTGCCAGCAGTAGGACAGGGTTTAGCACAGATACGCAGTATTTT. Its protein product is CASSRTGFSTDTQYF.